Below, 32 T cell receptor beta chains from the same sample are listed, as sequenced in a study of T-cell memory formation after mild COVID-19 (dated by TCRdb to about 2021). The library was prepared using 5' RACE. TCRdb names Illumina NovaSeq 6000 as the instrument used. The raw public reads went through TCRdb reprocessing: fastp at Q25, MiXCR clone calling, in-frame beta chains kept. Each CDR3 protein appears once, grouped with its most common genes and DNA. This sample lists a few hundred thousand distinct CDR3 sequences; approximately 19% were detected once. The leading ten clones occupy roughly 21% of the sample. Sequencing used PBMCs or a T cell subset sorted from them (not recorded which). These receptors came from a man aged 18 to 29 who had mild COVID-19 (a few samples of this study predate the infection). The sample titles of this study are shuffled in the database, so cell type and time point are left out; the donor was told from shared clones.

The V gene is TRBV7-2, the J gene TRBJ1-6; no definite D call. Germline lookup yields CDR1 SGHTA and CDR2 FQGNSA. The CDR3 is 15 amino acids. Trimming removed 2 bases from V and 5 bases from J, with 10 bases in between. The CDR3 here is CASSLSARNNSPLHF. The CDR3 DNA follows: TGTGCCAGCAGCTTATCCGCGAGGAATAATTCACCCCTCCACTTT.

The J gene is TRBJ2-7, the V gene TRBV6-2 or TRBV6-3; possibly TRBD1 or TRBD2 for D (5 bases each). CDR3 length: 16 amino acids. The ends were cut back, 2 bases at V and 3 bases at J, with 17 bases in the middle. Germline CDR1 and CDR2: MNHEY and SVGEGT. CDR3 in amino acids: CASSYPSGTIHYEQYF. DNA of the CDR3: TGTGCCAGCAGTTACCCCTCCGGGACGATCCACTACGAGCAGTACTTC.

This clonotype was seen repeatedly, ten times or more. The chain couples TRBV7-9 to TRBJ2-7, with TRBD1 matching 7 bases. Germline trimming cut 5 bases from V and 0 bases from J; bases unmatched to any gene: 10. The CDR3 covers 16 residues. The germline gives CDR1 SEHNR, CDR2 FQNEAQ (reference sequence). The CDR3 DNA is TGTGCCAGCAGCGCGACCGGGGACAGAGGCTCCTACGAGCAGTACTTC. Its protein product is CASSATGDRGSYEQYF.

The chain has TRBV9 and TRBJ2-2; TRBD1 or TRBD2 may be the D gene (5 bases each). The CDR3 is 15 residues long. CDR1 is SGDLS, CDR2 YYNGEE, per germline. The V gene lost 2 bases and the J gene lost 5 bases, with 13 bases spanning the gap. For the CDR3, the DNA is TGTGCCAGCAGCGTTGGGGGAGAACCTACCGGGGAGCTGTTTTTT. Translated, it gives CASSVGGEPTGELFF.

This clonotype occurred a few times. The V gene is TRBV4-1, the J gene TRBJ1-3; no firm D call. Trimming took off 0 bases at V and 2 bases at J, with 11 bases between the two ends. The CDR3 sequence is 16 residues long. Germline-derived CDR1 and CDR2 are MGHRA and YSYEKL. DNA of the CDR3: TGCGCCAGCAGCCAAGAGGGAGGAGGGCCTGGAAACACCATATATTTT. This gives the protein CASSQEGGGPGNTIYF.

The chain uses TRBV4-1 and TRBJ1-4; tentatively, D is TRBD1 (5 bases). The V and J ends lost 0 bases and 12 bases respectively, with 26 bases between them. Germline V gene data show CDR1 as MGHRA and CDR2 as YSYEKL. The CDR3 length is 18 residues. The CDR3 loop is CASSQEVPPGPTGEELFF. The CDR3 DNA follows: TGCGCCAGCAGCCAAGAAGTCCCTCCGGGACCGACGGGGGAGGAACTGTTTTTT.

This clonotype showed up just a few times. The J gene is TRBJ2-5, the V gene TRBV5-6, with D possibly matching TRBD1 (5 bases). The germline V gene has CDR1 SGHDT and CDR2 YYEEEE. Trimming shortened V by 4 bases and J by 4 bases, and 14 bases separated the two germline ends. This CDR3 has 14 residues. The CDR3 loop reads CASSHRGSGETQYF. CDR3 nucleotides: TGTGCCAGCAGCCATAGGGGATCAGGAGAGACCCAGTACTTC.

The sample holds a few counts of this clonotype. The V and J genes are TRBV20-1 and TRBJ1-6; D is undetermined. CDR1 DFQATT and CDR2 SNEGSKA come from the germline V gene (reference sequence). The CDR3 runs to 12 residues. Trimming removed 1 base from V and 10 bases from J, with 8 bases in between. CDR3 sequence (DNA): TGCAGTGCTAGAGGACACCTATCACCCCTCCACTTT. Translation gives CSARGHLSPLHF.

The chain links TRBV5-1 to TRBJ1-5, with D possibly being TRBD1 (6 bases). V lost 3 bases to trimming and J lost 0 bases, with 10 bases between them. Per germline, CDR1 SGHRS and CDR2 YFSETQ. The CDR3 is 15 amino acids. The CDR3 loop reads CASSWGPYSNQPQHF. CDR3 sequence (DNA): TGCGCCAGCAGCTGGGGGCCGTATAGCAATCAGCCCCAGCATTTT.

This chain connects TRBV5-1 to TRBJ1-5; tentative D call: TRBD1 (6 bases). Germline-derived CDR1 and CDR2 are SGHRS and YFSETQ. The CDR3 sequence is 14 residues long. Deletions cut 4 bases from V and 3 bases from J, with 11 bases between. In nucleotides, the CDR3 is TGCGCCAGCAGCGAAGGGACATACAATCAGCCCCAGCATTTT. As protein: CASSEGTYNQPQHF.

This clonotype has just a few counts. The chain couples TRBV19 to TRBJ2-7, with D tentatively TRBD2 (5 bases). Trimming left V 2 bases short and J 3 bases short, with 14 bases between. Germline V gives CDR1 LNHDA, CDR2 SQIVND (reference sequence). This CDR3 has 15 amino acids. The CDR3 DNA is TGTGCCAGTAGTATATCGGCCGGGGAGCACTACGAGCAGTACTTC. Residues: CASSISAGEHYEQYF.

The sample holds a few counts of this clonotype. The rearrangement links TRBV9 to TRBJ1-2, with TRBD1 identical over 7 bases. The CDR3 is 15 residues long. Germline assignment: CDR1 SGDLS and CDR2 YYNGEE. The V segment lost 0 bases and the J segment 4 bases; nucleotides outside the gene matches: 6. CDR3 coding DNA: TGTGCCAGCAGCGTAGCGGCAGGGGGGAGCTATGGCTACACCTTC. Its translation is CASSVAAGGSYGYTF.

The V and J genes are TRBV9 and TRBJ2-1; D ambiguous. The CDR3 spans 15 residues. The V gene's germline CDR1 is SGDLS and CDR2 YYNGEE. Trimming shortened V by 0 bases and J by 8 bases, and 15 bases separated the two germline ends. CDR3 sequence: CASSVVGLAIDEQFF. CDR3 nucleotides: TGTGCCAGCAGCGTAGTAGGGTTGGCGATTGATGAGCAGTTCTTC.

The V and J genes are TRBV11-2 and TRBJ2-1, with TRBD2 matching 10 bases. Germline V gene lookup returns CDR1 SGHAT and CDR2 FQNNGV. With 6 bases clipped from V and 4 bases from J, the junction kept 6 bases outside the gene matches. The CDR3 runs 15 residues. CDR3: CASRPSGGLYNEQFF. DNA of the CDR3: TGTGCCAGCAGGCCTAGCGGGGGTCTGTACAATGAGCAGTTCTTC. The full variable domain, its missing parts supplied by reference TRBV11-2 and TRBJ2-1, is EAGVAQSPRYKIIEKRQSVAFWCNPISGHATLYWYQQILGQGPKLLIQFQNNGVVDDSQLPKDRFSAERLKGVDSTLKIQPAKLEDSAVYLCASRPSGGLYNEQFFGPGTRLTVL.

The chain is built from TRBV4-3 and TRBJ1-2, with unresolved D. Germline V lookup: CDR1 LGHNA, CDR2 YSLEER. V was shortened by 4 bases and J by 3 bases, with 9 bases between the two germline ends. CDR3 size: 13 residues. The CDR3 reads CASSLGVDYGYTF. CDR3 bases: TGCGCCAGCAGCCTGGGCGTAGACTATGGCTACACCTTC.

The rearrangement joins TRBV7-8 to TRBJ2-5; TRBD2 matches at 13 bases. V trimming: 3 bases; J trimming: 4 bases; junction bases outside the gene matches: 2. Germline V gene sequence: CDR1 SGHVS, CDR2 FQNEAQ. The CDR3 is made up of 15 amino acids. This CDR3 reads CASSFRLAGGETQYF. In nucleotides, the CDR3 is TGTGCCAGCAGCTTTCGACTAGCGGGGGGAGAGACCCAGTACTTC.

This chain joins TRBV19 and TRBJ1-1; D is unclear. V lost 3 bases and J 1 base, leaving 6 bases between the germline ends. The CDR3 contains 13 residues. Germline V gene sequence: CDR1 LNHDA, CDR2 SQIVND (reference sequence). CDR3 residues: CASSMMRNTEAFF. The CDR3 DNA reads TGTGCCAGTAGTATGATGCGGAACACTGAAGCTTTCTTT.

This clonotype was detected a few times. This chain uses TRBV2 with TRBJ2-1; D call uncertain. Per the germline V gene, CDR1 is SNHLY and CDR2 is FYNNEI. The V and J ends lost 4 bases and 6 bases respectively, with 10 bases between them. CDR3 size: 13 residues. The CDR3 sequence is CASSVGGSNEQFF. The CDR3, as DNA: TGTGCCAGCAGTGTCGGCGGAAGCAATGAGCAGTTCTTC. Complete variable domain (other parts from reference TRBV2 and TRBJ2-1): EPEVTQTPSHQVTQMGQEVILRCVPISNHLYFYWYRQILGQKVEFLVSFYNNEISEKSEIFDDQFSVERPDGSNFTLKIRSTKLEDSAMYFCASSVGGSNEQFFGPGTRLTVL.

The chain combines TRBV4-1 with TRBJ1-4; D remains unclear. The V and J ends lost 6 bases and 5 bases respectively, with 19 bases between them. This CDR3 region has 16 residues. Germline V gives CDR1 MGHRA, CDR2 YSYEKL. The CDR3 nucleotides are TGCGCCAGCAGGCGACCCCTAGGAGAGACGAATGAAAAACTGTTTTTT. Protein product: CASRRPLGETNEKLFF.

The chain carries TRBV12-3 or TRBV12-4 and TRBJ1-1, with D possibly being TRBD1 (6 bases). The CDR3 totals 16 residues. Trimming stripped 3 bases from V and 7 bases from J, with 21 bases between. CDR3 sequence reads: CASSFGQGLAHGEAFF. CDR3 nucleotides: TGTGCCAGCAGTTTCGGCCAGGGGCTCGCGCACGGTGAAGCTTTCTTT.

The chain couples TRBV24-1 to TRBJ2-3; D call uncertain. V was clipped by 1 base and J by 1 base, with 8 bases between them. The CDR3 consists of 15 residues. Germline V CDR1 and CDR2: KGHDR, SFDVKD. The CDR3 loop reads CATSDFSQGTDTQYF. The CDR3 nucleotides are TGTGCCACCAGTGATTTTAGCCAGGGCACAGATACGCAGTATTTT.

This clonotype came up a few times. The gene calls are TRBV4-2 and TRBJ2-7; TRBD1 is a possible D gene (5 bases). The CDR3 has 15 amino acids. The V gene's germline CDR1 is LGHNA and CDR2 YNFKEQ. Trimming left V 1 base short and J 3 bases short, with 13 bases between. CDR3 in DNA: TGTGCCAGCAGCCAAGGGGCCAGGGTAATCTACGAGCAGTACTTC. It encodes CASSQGARVIYEQYF.

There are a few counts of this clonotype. The CDR3 coding sequence is TGCGCCAGCAGCCTAGACAGGGTTGGCTACACCTTC. Protein: CASSLDRVGYTF. The gene calls are TRBV5-1 and TRBJ1-2, with 7 bases that match TRBD1. The germline V gene has CDR1 SGHRS and CDR2 YFSETQ. The CDR3 runs 12 residues. After removal of 4 bases from V and 7 bases from J, the junction contained 4 bases not matched to a gene.

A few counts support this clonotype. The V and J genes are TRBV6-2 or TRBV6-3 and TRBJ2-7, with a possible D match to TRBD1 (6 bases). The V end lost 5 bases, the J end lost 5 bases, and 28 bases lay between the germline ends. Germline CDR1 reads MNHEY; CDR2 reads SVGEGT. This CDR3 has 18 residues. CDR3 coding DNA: TGTGCCAGCAGTCCGGGCCCGACGCAGGGGCCCTCCTTCCACGAGCAGTACTTC. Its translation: CASSPGPTQGPSFHEQYF.

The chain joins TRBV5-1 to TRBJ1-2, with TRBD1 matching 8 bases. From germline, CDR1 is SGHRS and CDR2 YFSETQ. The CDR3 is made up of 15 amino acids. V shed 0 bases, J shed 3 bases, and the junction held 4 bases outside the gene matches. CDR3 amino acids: CASSLATGVDYGYTF. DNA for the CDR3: TGCGCCAGCAGCTTGGCGACAGGGGTCGACTATGGCTACACCTTC.

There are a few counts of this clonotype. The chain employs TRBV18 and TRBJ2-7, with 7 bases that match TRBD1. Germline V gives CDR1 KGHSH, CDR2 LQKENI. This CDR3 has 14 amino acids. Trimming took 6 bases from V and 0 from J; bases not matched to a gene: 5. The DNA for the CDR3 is TGTGCCAGCTCTGACAGGGATTACTCCTACGAGCAGTACTTC. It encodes CASSDRDYSYEQYF.

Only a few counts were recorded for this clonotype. In nucleotides, the CDR3 is TGTGCCAGCAGCTTACCCCCAACAGGACGAAATGAAAAACTGTTTTTT. Its protein product is CASSLPPTGRNEKLFF. The chain has TRBV7-9 and TRBJ1-4, with D perhaps TRBD1 (5 bases). Germline CDR1 is SEHNR and CDR2 is FQNEAQ (reference sequence). The CDR3 runs to 16 residues. Trimming stripped 2 bases from V and 5 bases from J, with 15 bases between.

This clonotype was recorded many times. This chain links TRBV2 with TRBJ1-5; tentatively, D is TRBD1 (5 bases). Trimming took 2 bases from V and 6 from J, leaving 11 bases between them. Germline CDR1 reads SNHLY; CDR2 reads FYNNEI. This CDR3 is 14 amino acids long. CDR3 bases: TGTGCCAGCAGTGAACAGGGAGGGAGTCAGCCCCAGCATTTT. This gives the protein CASSEQGGSQPQHF. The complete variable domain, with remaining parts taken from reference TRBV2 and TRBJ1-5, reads EPEVTQTPSHQVTQMGQEVILRCVPISNHLYFYWYRQILGQKVEFLVSFYNNEISEKSEIFDDQFSVERPDGSNFTLKIRSTKLEDSAMYFCASSEQGGSQPQHFGDGTRLSIL.

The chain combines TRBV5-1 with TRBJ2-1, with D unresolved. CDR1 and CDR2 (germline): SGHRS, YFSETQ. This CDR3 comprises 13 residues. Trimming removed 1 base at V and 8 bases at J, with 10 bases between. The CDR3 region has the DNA TGCGCCAGCAGCTTGATGTTGGGCGATGAGCAGTTCTTC. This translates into CASSLMLGDEQFF.

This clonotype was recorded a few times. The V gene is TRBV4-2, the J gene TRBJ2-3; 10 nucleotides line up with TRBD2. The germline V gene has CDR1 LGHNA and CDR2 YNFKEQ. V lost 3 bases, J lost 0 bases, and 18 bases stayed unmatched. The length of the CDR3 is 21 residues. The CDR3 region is CASSHRPRASGGEHSTDTQYF. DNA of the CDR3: TGTGCCAGCAGCCACCGACCTCGAGCTAGCGGGGGTGAACATAGCACAGATACGCAGTATTTT.

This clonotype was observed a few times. The CDR3 sequence: CSARRVDRSTDTQYF. For the CDR3, the DNA is TGCAGTGCTCGTCGAGTGGACAGAAGCACAGATACGCAGTATTTT. The J gene is TRBJ2-3, the V gene TRBV20-1, with D tentatively TRBD1 (6 bases). The CDR3 is 15 residues long. Trimming cost V 5 bases and J 0 bases, with 15 bases left between them. The germline CDR1 and CDR2 sequences are DFQATT and SNEGSKA (reference sequence).

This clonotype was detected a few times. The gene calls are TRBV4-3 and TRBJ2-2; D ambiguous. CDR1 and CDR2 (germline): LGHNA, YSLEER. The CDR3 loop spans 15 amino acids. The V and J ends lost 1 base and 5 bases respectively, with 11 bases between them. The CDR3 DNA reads TGCGCCAGCAGCCAAGTCACTGTCGGGACCGGGGAGCTGTTTTTT. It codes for CASSQVTVGTGELFF.